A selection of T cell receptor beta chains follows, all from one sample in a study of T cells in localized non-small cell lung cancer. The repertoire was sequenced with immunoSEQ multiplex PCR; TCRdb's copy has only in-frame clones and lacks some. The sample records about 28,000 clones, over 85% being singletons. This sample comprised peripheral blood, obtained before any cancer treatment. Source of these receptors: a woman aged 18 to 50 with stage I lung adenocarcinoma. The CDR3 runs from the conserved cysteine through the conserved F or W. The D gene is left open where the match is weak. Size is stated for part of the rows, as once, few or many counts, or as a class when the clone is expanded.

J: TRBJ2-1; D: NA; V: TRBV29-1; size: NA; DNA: TGCAGCGTTGAAACGGACATTCTATCCTACAATGAGCAGTTCTTC; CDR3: CSVETDILSYNEQFF
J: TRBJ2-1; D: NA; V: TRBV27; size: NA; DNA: TGTGCCAGCAGTTTTAGCTCCTACAATGAGCAGTTCTTC; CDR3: CASSFSSYNEQFF
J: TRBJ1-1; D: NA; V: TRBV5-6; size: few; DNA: TGTGCCAGCAGCAACACCGGGACAAAGAACACTGAAGCTTTCTTT; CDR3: CASSNTGTKNTEAFF
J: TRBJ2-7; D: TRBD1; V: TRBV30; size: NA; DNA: TGTGCCTGGAGTGTAATCAGGGGGAACGAGCAGTACTTC; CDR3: CAWSVIRGNEQYF
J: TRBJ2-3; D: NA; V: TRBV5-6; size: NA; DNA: TGTGCCAGCTCACGGCAGCGGCTCACAGATACGCAGTATTTT; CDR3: CASSRQRLTDTQYF
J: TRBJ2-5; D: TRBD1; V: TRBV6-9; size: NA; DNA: TGTGCCAGCAAGGGACAGGGGTGGGAGACCCAGTACTTC; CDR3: CASKGQGWETQYF
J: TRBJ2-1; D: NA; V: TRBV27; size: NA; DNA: TGTGCCAGCTGGATGGGCCCTAACAGTGAGCAGTTCTTC; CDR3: CASWMGPNSEQFF
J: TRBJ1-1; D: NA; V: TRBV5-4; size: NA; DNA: TGTGCCAGCAGCTTCCAAGTTACGAACACTGAAGCTTTCTTT; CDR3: CASSFQVTNTEAFF
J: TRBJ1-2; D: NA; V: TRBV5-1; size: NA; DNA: TGCGCCACCCGAGGGGGTCAACTATCTGGCTACACCTTC; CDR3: CATRGGQLSGYTF
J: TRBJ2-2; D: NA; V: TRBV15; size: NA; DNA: TGTGCCACCAGTCCCGACACCGGGGAGCTGTTTTTT; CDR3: CATSPDTGELFF
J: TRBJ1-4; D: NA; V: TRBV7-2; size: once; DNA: TGTGCCAGCAGCTTAGAGGAATCACCTAATGAAAAACTGTTTTTT; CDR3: CASSLEESPNEKLFF
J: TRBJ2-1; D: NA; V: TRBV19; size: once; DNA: TGTGCCAGTAGTATGATGGAGGGGTACAATGAGCAGTTCTTC; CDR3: CASSMMEGYNEQFF
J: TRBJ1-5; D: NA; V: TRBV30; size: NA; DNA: TGTGCCTGGAGTGTAGGCAGTGGACAGCCCCAGCATTTT; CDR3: CAWSVGSGQPQHF
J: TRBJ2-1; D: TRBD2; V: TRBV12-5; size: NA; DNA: TGTGCTAGTGGTTTGGTACTCGGGAGGGGCGACAATGAGCAGTTCTTC; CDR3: CASGLVLGRGDNEQFF
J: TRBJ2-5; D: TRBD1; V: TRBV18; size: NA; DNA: TGTGCCAGCTCACCATACGTTTCAGGGGGCGAGGAGACCCAGTACTTC; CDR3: CASSPYVSGGEETQYF
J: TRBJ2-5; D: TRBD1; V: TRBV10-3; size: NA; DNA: TGTGCCATCAGTGAGTCCACAGGGGTCGAGACCCAGTACTTC; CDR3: CAISESTGVETQYF
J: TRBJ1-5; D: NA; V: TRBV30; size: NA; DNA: TGTGCCTGGAGTGGCGGTTCCTATCAGCCCCAGCATTTT; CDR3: CAWSGGSYQPQHF
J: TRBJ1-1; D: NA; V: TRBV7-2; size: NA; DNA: TGTGCCAGCAGCCCATTGCAGGGGCGAGCTTTCTTT; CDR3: CASSPLQGRAFF
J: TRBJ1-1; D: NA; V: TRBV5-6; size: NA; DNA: TGTGCCAGCAGCGGGAACTACATGAGCACTGAAGCTTTCTTT; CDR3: CASSGNYMSTEAFF
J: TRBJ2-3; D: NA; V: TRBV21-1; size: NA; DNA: TGTGCCAGCAGCAAAGATCCGGGACCCCCGTGGGGAACAGATACGCAGTATTTT; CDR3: CASSKDPGPPWGTDTQYF
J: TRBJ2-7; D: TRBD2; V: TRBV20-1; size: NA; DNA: TGCAGTGCTAGCTCGCGCGGGAGCACTCCCTTC; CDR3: CSASSRGSTPF
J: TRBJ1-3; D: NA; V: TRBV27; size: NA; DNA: TGTGCCAGCAGTTTATATGGGGGAAACACCATATATTTT; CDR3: CASSLYGGNTIYF
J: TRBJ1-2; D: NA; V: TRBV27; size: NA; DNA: TGTGCCAGCAGCTCAAGCCGGGGGGTTTATAACTATGGCTACACCTTC; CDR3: CASSSSRGVYNYGYTF
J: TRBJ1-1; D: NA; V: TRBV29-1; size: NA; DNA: TGCAGCGCCCCAACGACAGGCCGAGGCATGAACACTGAAGCTTTCTTT; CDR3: CSAPTTGRGMNTEAFF
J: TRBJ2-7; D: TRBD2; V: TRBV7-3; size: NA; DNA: TGTGCCAGCAGCTCTTTAGCGGGAGGATCCGAGCAGTACTTC; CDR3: CASSSLAGGSEQYF
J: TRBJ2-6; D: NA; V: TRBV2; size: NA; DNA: TGTGCCAGCCTACGGATCTCTGGGGCCAACGTCCTGACTTTC; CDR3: CASLRISGANVLTF
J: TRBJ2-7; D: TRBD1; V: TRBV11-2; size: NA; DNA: TGTGCCAGCAGCCCTAGGGACAGGGGGGGCTACGAGCAGTACTTC; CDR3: CASSPRDRGGYEQYF
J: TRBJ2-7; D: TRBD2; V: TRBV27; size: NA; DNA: TGTGCCAGCACCCGACCGGGGACTAACGAGCAGTACTTC; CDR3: CASTRPGTNEQYF
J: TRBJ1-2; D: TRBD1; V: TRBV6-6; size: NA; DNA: TGTGCCAGCAGTGGGGGACAGACGATGCACTATGGCTACACCTTC; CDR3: CASSGGQTMHYGYTF
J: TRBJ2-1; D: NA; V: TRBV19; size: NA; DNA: TGTGCCAGTAGTATAGAAGCGGCCAAAACCTACAATGAGCAGTTCTTC; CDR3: CASSIEAAKTYNEQFF
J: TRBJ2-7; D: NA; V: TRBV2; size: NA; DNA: TGTGCCAGCAGTGAAGCGAGGGCGTTGTACGAGCAGTACTTC; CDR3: CASSEARALYEQYF
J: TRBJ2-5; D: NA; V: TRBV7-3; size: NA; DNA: TGTGCCAGCAGCTCCGGGGGCCGAGGGCAAGAGACCCAGTACTTC; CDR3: CASSSGGRGQETQYF
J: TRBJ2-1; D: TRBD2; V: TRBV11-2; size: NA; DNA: TGTGCCAGCAGTGAACGGCGGGAGGGCCAAGAGCAGTTCTTC; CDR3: CASSERREGQEQFF
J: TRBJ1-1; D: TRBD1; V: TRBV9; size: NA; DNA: TGTGCCAGCAGCGTGTGGACAGGGCTAGACACTGAAGCTTTCTTT; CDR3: CASSVWTGLDTEAFF
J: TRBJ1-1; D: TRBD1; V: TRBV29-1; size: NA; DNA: TGCAGCTCTACAGGGGGCGTAGGCACTGAAGCTTTCTTT; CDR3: CSSTGGVGTEAFF
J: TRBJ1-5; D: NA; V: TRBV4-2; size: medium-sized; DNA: TGTGCCAGCAGCCAGGTCTATTATAGCAATCAGCCCCAGCATTTT; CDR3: CASSQVYYSNQPQHF
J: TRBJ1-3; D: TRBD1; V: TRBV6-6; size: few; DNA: TGTGCCAGCAGCCGACAGGGGAGGACTGGAAACACCATATATTTT; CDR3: CASSRQGRTGNTIYF
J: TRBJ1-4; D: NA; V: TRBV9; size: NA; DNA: TGTGCCAGCAGCCCCCGAGGAGGGCGAAATGAAAAACTGTTTTTT; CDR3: CASSPRGGRNEKLFF
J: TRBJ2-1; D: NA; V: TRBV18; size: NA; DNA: TGTGCCAGCTCACTCGGCGGGGCGGGCTCCTACAATGAGCAGTTCTTC; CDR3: CASSLGGAGSYNEQFF
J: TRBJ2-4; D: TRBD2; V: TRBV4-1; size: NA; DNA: TGCGCCAGCAGCCAACTTGGACTAGCGTTAGCCAAAAACATTCAGTACTTC; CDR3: CASSQLGLALAKNIQYF
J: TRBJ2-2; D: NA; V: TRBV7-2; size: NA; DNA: TGTGCCAGCAGCTTAGGGAGGGGGCATGGCGGGGAGCTGTTTTTT; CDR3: CASSLGRGHGGELFF
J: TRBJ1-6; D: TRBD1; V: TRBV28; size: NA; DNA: TGTGCCAGCAGTTTGAACTTCGGGACAGGGGTGTCACCCCTCCACTTT; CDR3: CASSLNFGTGVSPLHF
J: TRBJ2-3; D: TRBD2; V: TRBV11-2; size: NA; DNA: TGTGCCAGCAGCCTCCGAACTAGCGGGGGAAACACAGATACGCAGTATTTT; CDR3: CASSLRTSGGNTDTQYF
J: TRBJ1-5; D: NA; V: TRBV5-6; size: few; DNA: TGTGCCAGCAGCACAGTAGGGGAATTTGGGCAGCCCCAGCATTTT; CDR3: CASSTVGEFGQPQHF
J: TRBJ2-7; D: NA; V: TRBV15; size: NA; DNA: TGTGCCACCAGCAGTCAAGTTTCTGGACAGCCCTACGAGCAGTACTTC; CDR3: CATSSQVSGQPYEQYF
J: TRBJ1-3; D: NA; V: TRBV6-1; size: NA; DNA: TGTGCCAGCAGCCCTGGGGGAACCATATATTTT; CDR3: CASSPGGTIYF
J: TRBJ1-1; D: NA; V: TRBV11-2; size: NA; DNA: TGTGCCAGCAGCTTACAGACTATGAACACTGAAGCTTTCTTT; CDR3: CASSLQTMNTEAFF
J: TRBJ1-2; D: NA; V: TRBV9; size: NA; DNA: TGTGCCAGCAGCGTAGCCGGGAATACCCGCTATGGCTACACCTTC; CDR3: CASSVAGNTRYGYTF
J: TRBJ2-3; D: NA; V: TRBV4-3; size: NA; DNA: TGCGCCAGCAGGACGGGGTTAGTAGTAGATACGCAGTATTTT; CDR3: CASRTGLVVDTQYF
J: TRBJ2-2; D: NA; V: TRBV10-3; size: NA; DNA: TGTGCCATCTATACCTCAGACACCTTCAACACCGGGGAGCTGTTTTTT; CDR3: CAIYTSDTFNTGELFF
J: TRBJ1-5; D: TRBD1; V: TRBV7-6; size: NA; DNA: TGTGCCAGCAGCTTAGGACAGGGGAATAGCAATCAGCCCCAGCATTTT; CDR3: CASSLGQGNSNQPQHF
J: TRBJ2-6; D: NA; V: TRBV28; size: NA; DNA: TGTGCCAGCAGTTTCTCAGGGTTTCCTGGGGCCAACGTCCTGACTTTC; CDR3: CASSFSGFPGANVLTF
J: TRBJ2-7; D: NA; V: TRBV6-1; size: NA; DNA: TGTGCCAGCAGAGGGGGAGAAGTACCCTACGAGCAGTACTTC; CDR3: CASRGGEVPYEQYF